The rows below give T cell receptor beta chains drawn from one sample of a study of cytomegalovirus exposure and HLA in healthy donors. Method: immunoSEQ multiplex PCR; TCRdb's copy keeps in-frame clones and lacks some. The data contain 130,000 to 150,000 clones, around 85% of them seen just once; the ten biggest clones take up 2.5% to 3.5%. Sample: PBMCs. These receptors were taken from a man between 18 and 29 years old in good health and CMV-seronegative. Both conserved end residues are part of each CDR3. The D gene is left open where the match is weak. Expanded clones get a size class; other rows say once, few or many, or leave the size out.

TRBV4-1	TRBD2	.	TRBJ2-7	16	TGCGCCAGCAGCCAAGACACAGCGGGAAACTCCTACGAGCAGTACTTC	CASSQDTAGNSYEQYF
TRBV6-5	.	once	TRBJ1-2	15	TGTGCCAGCATTCCTCACCTCTGGAGTTTCGATGGCTACACCTTC	CASIPHLWSFDGYTF
TRBV7-9	TRBD1	once	TRBJ1-5	16	TGTGCCAGCAGCTTAGGGGCAGGGGGCATGGGTCAGCCCCAGCATTTT	CASSLGAGGMGQPQHF
TRBV6-5	TRBD2	.	TRBJ2-2	16	TGTGCCAGCAGTTACGGGCCCAGGGAGGGAGCCGGGGAGCTGTTTTTT	CASSYGPREGAGELFF
TRBV7-9	.	.	TRBJ2-5	14	TGTGCCAGCAGCCTCGCGGGGGCGCGGGAGACCCAGTACTTC	CASSLAGARETQYF
TRBV27	.	.	TRBJ1-5	16	TGTGCCAGCAGTCCTACTGTTCGGGGTTTCAATCAGCCCCAGCATTTT	CASSPTVRGFNQPQHF
TRBV7-4	.	.	TRBJ1-6	15	TGTGCCAGCAAGAGACAGAGCTCCTATAATTCACCCCTCCACTTT	CASKRQSSYNSPLHF
TRBV10-3	TRBD1	once	TRBJ1-1	17	TGTGCCATCAGTGAGTCGTGGGACAGCAAGATTAACACTGAAGCTTTCTTT	CAISESWDSKINTEAFF
TRBV27	.	.	TRBJ2-7	14	TGTGCCAGCAGTTATAAGGGGTTCTCCTACGAGCAGTACTTC	CASSYKGFSYEQYF
TRBV6-6	TRBD1	.	TRBJ1-5	14	TGTGCCAGCAGAATGGACAGGGGAAACCAGCCCCAGCATTTT	CASRMDRGNQPQHF
TRBV4-1	.	.	TRBJ1-3	17	TGCGCCAGCAGCCAAGAGGCCCGGAGAAGCTCTGGAAACACCATATATTTT	CASSQEARRSSGNTIYF
TRBV7-2	TRBD1	.	TRBJ1-2	15	TGTGCCAGCAGCTCCGGGACAGGGAGATTTTGGGGCTACACCTTC	CASSSGTGRFWGYTF
TRBV7-2	.	.	TRBJ1-1	15	TGTGCCAGCAGCTTAGAATGGTCGGTGAACACTGAAGCTTTCTTT	CASSLEWSVNTEAFF
TRBV5-4	.	.	TRBJ1-2	16	TGTGCCAGCAGCCCCCAGCCGGTATACAGGGACCATGGCTACACCTTC	CASSPQPVYRDHGYTF
TRBV19	TRBD1	.	TRBJ2-1	15	TGTGCCAGTAGTATTTTAGGACAGGGAAACAATGAGCAGTTCTTC	CASSILGQGNNEQFF
TRBV10-3	TRBD2	.	TRBJ2-2	14	TGTGCCATCATGAGCGGGAGGGTCACCGGGGAGCTGTTTTTT	CAIMSGRVTGELFF
TRBV6-5	.	.	TRBJ2-7	13	TGTGCCAGCACTACAGCGGGCTCCTACGAGCAGTACTTC	CASTTAGSYEQYF
TRBV6-1	.	.	TRBJ2-6	15	TGTGCCAGCGGCACTGAGGTTGGTGGGGCCAACGTCCTGACTTTC	CASGTEVGGANVLTF
TRBV5-8	.	.	TRBJ2-4	13	.	CASSWATGTSGYF
TRBV28	TRBD1	.	TRBJ1-5	15	TGTGCCAGCAGTCAAGACAGGGGTGTCAATCAGCCCCAGCATTTT	CASSQDRGVNQPQHF
TRBV6-1	.	.	TRBJ1-2	15	TGTGCCAGCAAACCTCCGGGACACCGAATCTATGGCTACACCTTC	CASKPPGHRIYGYTF
TRBV6-1	.	.	TRBJ1-3	16	TGTGCCAGCAGTGACAGTTTCCCCCAGTCTGGAAACACCATATATTTT	CASSDSFPQSGNTIYF
TRBV4-1	.	.	TRBJ1-4	16	TGCGCCAGCAGCCAGACCAGGGGCACCACTAATGAAAAACTGTTTTTT	CASSQTRGTTNEKLFF
TRBV9	.	.	TRBJ1-2	14	TGTGCCAGCAGCGGGAACAGGGTGAACTATGGCTACACCTTC	CASSGNRVNYGYTF
TRBV15	.	.	TRBJ1-5	15	TGTGCCACCAGCACCGACAGAAATAGCAATCAGCCCCAGCATTTT	CATSTDRNSNQPQHF
TRBV7-2	TRBD1	.	TRBJ2-1	14	TGTGCCAGCAAAGGGCCACCGGGACAGAATGAGCAGTTCTTC	CASKGPPGQNEQFF
TRBV28	.	.	TRBJ2-4	11	TGTGCCAGCAGTGTTTGGGCCATTCAGTACTTC	CASSVWAIQYF
TRBV7-8	.	.	TRBJ1-2	15	TGTGCCAGCAGCTTACGGACGGGAGCTAACTATGGCTACACCTTC	CASSLRTGANYGYTF
TRBV19	.	.	TRBJ2-5	15	TGTGCCAGTAGTAATGGGGGACATTTACAAGAGACCCAGTACTTC	CASSNGGHLQETQYF
TRBV29-1	TRBD1	.	TRBJ1-4	12	TGCAGCGTGCGGGACAGACACCTAAAACTGTTTTTT	CSVRDRHLKLFF
TRBV18	TRBD1	.	TRBJ2-3	16	TGTGCCAGCTCACGAACGGACAGGGGGCAGTCAGATACGCAGTATTTT	CASSRTDRGQSDTQYF
TRBV13	.	.	TRBJ2-1	17	TGTGCCAGCAGCCGACCCCGTAGGGGGTCCTCCTACAATGAGCAGTTCTTC	CASSRPRRGSSYNEQFF
TRBV11-1	TRBD2	.	TRBJ2-3	15	TGTGCCAGCAGCACAACTAGCGGGTTCACAGATACGCAGTATTTT	CASSTTSGFTDTQYF
TRBV9	TRBD2	.	TRBJ2-2	17	TGTGCCAGCAGCGCGCTAGCGGGAGGGCCCGGCACCGGGGAGCTGTTTTTT	CASSALAGGPGTGELFF
TRBV15	.	.	TRBJ1-5	15	TGTGCCACCAGCAGAGATAACAGGGCGGATCAGCCCCAGCATTTT	CATSRDNRADQPQHF
TRBV2	TRBD1	.	TRBJ1-1	16	TGTGCCAGCAGTGACCAAACAGGGGGTAAGAACACTGAAGCTTTCTTT	CASSDQTGGKNTEAFF
TRBV9	TRBD1	.	TRBJ2-5	15	TGTGCCAGCAGCGTCGGTGTGGACAGGGGCGAGACCCAGTACTTC	CASSVGVDRGETQYF
TRBV28	TRBD1	.	TRBJ2-3	14	TGTGCCAGCAGGCGGGGACAGGGAGGCGATACGCAGTATTTT	CASRRGQGGDTQYF
TRBV4-1	TRBD2	once	TRBJ2-5	16	TGCGCCAGCAGCCTTACTAGCGGGGGGCAGGGAGAGACCCAGTACTTC	CASSLTSGGQGETQYF
TRBV12-5	TRBD2	few	TRBJ2-2	17	TGTGCTAGTGGTTTGGATATAGGGACTAGCGGGGCCGGGGAGCTGTTTTTT	CASGLDIGTSGAGELFF
TRBV13	TRBD1	.	TRBJ2-3	18	TGTGCCAGCAGCCCCCCGTTTTCGACAGGGGCGATTACAGATACGCAGTATTTT	CASSPPFSTGAITDTQYF
TRBV19	.	.	TRBJ1-3	17	TGTGCCAGTAGTCCCAGCCCCGCACAGGTCGGTGGAAACACCATATATTTT	CASSPSPAQVGGNTIYF
TRBV27	TRBD2	.	TRBJ2-7	14	TGTGCCAGCAGTTTTAGACTAGCGGGCCACGAGCAGTACTTC	CASSFRLAGHEQYF
TRBV27	TRBD1	.	TRBJ2-5	16	TGTGCCAGCAGCCCCACAGGGGAATGGGCATCAGAGACCCAGTACTTC	CASSPTGEWASETQYF
TRBV5-1	.	.	TRBJ1-4	16	TGCGCCAGCAGCCTCGAGTCGGGGAGGTTAAGTGAAAAACTGTTTTTT	CASSLESGRLSEKLFF
TRBV6-5	.	.	TRBJ1-2	13	TGTGCCAGCAGTGCCCTAACGAACTATGGCTACACCTTC	CASSALTNYGYTF
TRBV27	TRBD1	few	TRBJ1-5	15	TGTGCCAGCAGTTTCTCTCCAGGGGGCCCACAGCCCCAGCATTTT	CASSFSPGGPQPQHF
TRBV6-1	TRBD2	.	TRBJ2-1	15	TGTGCCAGCAGCCTACTAGCGGGTGCATACAATGAGCAGTTCTTC	CASSLLAGAYNEQFF
TRBV7-9	TRBD2	once	TRBJ2-5	15	TGTGCCAGCAGCTTAGTCTTAGCGGGAAGAGAGACCCAGTACTTC	CASSLVLAGRETQYF
TRBV10-3	.	.	TRBJ1-5	14	TGTGCCATCAGTGAGCAGGGTTTGAATCAGCCCCAGCATTTT	CAISEQGLNQPQHF
TRBV10-1	TRBD1	once	TRBJ2-7	15	TGCGCCAGCAGTGACGCACAGGGGGCTATGTACGAGCAGTACTTC	CASSDAQGAMYEQYF
TRBV5-1	.	once	TRBJ2-5	13	TGCGCCAGCAGCTTGGGACAGCAAGAGACCCAGTACTTC	CASSLGQQETQYF
TRBV18	.	.	TRBJ1-1	19	TGTGCCAGCTCACCGGGGTTCGTGTTGAGGGATAAGGATGGAATTGAAGCTTTCTTT	CASSPGFVLRDKDGIEAFF
TRBV7-2	TRBD1	.	TRBJ1-5	15	TGTGCCAGCAGCTTAAGACAGGGTCCGGGTCAGCCCCAGCATTTT	CASSLRQGPGQPQHF
TRBV2	TRBD1	once	TRBJ2-7	14	TGTGCCAGCAGTGGGGACAGGGGGCTGTACGAGCAGTACTTC	CASSGDRGLYEQYF
TRBV6-1	.	.	TRBJ2-5	13	TGTGCCAGCAGTGCCCGGAGTCAAGAGACCCAGTACTTC	CASSARSQETQYF
TRBV6-5	.	once	TRBJ2-3	11	TGTGCCAGTCACCGGGGTCTAACTCAGTATTTT	CASHRGLTQYF
TRBV7-9	.	few	TRBJ2-2	16	TGTGCCAGCAGCTTATTCGTGACAGGTGACACCGGGGAGCTGTTTTTT	CASSLFVTGDTGELFF